This TCR beta chain was sequenced in a study of vaccination effects on CD4 cells after COVID-19 (dated by TCRdb to the early 2020s). For context, the study as a whole: Post-vaccine samples across the study were collected a median of 72 days after the second dose, with a range of 14 to 241. The Oncomine TCR Beta short-read assay on an Illumina iSeq 100 was used to sequence cultures from other donors in the study. SARS-CoV-2 spike-specific CD4+ TCR repertoires from before and after mRNA vaccination were compared in COVID-19 convalescent patients and in infection-naive vaccine recipients. A total of ten to eleven COVID-19 convalescent patients and a handful of SARS-CoV-2-naive healthy vaccine recipients were included in the full study. Overall study results and their limits: In healthy vaccine recipients, vaccine-induced clones were almost all SARS-CoV-2 mono-reactive, with only 1 of 255 being cross-reactive with common cold coronaviruses. The study was limited by a small number of convalescent patients, and early post-infection timepoints were lacking. Both infection-induced and vaccine-induced clones contracted markedly at late post-vaccination timepoints, which is consistent with waning T cell responses.

In regard to this clone: Its binding antigen is unknown. Base qualities are not recorded, but no much larger clone differs from it by a single base.

The protocol used for the library was the immunoSEQ multiplex PCR assay. TCR beta CDR3 sequencing was performed on DNA from the cultured, isolated CD4+ T cells. In the authors' own workflow: Non-productive TCR sequences were removed, reads were trimmed to the CDR3 region, and CDR3s of at least 7 amino acids were retained. Antigen-specific clonotypes were identified with the MANAFEST web app by comparing expansion in peptide wells against reference cultures. To be called positive, a clone needed expansion at FDR<0.05 compared with the reference and with all other wells, an odds ratio greater than 5, and a frequency greater than 0.1% in two replicate wells. A clonotype was called cross-reactive if it was significantly expanded both in SARS-CoV-2 spike wells and in at least one common cold coronavirus spike condition. Levenshtein distance calculated with the stringdist R package was used to assess CDR3 similarity, and unrooted trees were constructed with ape in R 3.6.1. This immuneACCESS table, as held by TCRdb, lists in-frame sequences with V and J called but not all clones. Of the missing ones, under half trace to an unresolved V gene in checked studies; the others have no known cause. The V and J calls and clone size are taken from that table; D and trimming were inferred from the DNA. The sample profile shows tens of thousands of clones; under 80% of them were found once. 2% of the sample is held by the ten biggest clonotypes.

CDR1 MNHNY and CDR2 SVGAGI were looked up in the germline V gene (reference sequence). The germline V and J ends show losses of 5 bases and 0 bases respectively, and no gene match explains 9 bases of the junction. From cysteine to phenylalanine, the CDR3 is 17 amino acids long. CDR3 DNA only is kept here, 51 bases in frame from base 1. To identify antigen-specific CD4+ T cell clonotypes by their expansion, the ViraFEST assay first stimulated PBMC with viral peptide pools and then applied TCR sequencing. After less than 13 days of culture, CD4+ T cells were isolated with the EasySep CD4+ T cell isolation kit. Two doses of either the BNT162b2 or the mRNA-1273 mRNA SARS-CoV-2 vaccine were administered to participants. Healthy vaccine recipients had no prior SARS-CoV-2 infection, confirmed by negative nucleocapsid antibodies before and after vaccination. Each well held around 2 million PBMC cultured in IMDM containing approximately 5% human AB serum, around 9.3 IU/ml IL-2 and gentamicin, along with about 10 ug/ml peptides. On days 3 and 7, half of the culture medium was replaced with fresh IL-2-containing medium. Unless otherwise noted, each peptide stimulation condition was cultured in triplicate wells. Using Ficoll-Paque Plus gradient centrifugation, PBMC were separated from whole blood and then either used fresh or cryopreserved at -140C. The overlapping peptide pools covered the spike proteins of SARS-CoV-2 and of the common cold coronaviruses HCoV-NL63, HCoV-OC43 and HCoV-229E. Genomic DNA was extracted from cultured CD4+ T cells with the QIAamp micro DNA kit.

Source: CD4+ T cells from PBMCs cultured with HCoV-OC43 spike peptides, taken after COVID-19 vaccination. The sample's cell subset or site label is to be understood as: HCoV-OC43 spike overlapping peptide pool stimulation. The chain is made from TRBV6-6 and TRBJ2-5; TRBD2 lines up with 10 middle nucleotides. The clonotype was recovered from a human donor who received a COVID-19 vaccine. The DNA reads TGTGCCAGCAGTCCCGGAAGGACTAGCGGTTACCAAGAGACCCAGTACTTC. It translates to CASSPGRTSGYQETQYF.